These 31 T cell receptor beta chains share one sample of origin, sequenced in a study of radiotherapy plus CTLA-4 blockade in lung cancer. Profiling relied on immunoSEQ multiplex PCR, and the TCRdb table lists in-frame clones only, not all of them. This table holds 35,000 to 45,000 clones, about 85% found once. Sequenced material: peripheral blood, taken from a patient treated with radiotherapy plus ipilimumab. The receptor source for this set is a human donor with non-small cell lung cancer who had stable disease on radiotherapy plus ipilimumab.

The V call is TRBV6-6, the J call TRBJ2-1; 7 bases align to TRBD2. There are 15 residues in the CDR3. The trim removed 0 bases at V and 3 bases at J, leaving 2 bases unmatched. The V gene's germline CDR1 is MNHNY and CDR2 SVGAGI (reference sequence). The CDR3 bases are TGTGCCAGCAGTTACTCGGGCGGGAGCTACAATGAGCAGTTCTTC. Its translation: CASSYSGGSYNEQFF.

This clone was recorded a few times. The gene calls are TRBV27 and TRBJ1-3; unclear D gene. Germline-derived CDR1 and CDR2 are MNHEY and SMNVEV (reference sequence). V was pared by 9 bases and J by 0 bases, with 9 bases between. The CDR3 is made up of 13 amino acids. The CDR3: CASYGYSGNTIYF. CDR3 DNA sequence: TGTGCCAGTTACGGGTACTCTGGAAACACCATATATTTT.

The V call is TRBV11-2, the J call TRBJ2-3; 10 bases align to TRBD2. V lost 3 bases, J lost 3 bases, and 6 bases stayed unmatched. Germline CDR1 reads SGHAT; CDR2 reads FQNNGV. The CDR3 length is 16 residues. CDR3 in amino acids: CASSLTGTSETDTQYF. Written as DNA, the CDR3 is TGTGCCAGCAGCTTGACCGGGACTAGCGAAACAGATACGCAGTATTTT.

The chain couples TRBV28 to TRBJ2-7; D unclear. There are 14 residues in the CDR3. Trimming took off 6 bases at V and 6 bases at J, with 18 bases between the two ends. In germline, CDR1 is MDHEN, CDR2 SYDVKM. CDR3 residues: CASSYGSHGGEQYF. CDR3 coding DNA: TGTGCCAGCAGCTACGGGTCCCATGGCGGCGAGCAGTACTTC.

J is TRBJ2-7 and V is TRBV28; D might be TRBD2 (5 bases). The V gene's germline CDR1 is MDHEN and CDR2 SYDVKM. Between the trimmed V and J ends, which lost 3 bases and 2 bases, there was a span of 8 bases. The CDR3 has 13 amino acids. The CDR3 here is CASSLSGAYEQYF. Written as DNA, the CDR3 is TGTGCCAGCAGTTTGTCCGGGGCCTACGAGCAGTACTTC.

This clone appeared a single time. J is TRBJ2-7 and V is TRBV5-8, with D maybe TRBD2 (6 bases). The V gene's germline CDR1 is SGHTS and CDR2 YDEGEE. V was trimmed by 5 bases and J by 7 bases, leaving 16 bases between them. The CDR3 loop spans 13 amino acids. The CDR3 loop is CASRRRGVEEQYF. CDR3 sequence (DNA): TGTGCCAGCAGGCGCCGCGGGGTGGAGGAGCAGTACTTC.

The chain uses TRBV5-1 and TRBJ1-1, with 7 bases aligning to TRBD1. Per the germline V gene, CDR1 is SGHRS and CDR2 is YFSETQ. The CDR3 is 15 residues long. V gave up 2 bases and J gave up 7 bases; unmatched junction bases: 11. CDR3 sequence (DNA): TGCGCCAGCAGCTTTGGCCGACAGGGCACAGATGAAGCTTTCTTT. Protein product: CASSFGRQGTDEAFF.

The rearrangement links TRBV27 to TRBJ2-1; 7 positions agree with TRBD2. Germline-derived CDR1 and CDR2 are MNHEY and SMNVEV (reference sequence). The CDR3 contains 14 residues. V trimming: 3 bases; J trimming: 6 bases; junction bases outside the gene matches: 5. CDR3 region: CASSFLGLVNEQFF. In nucleotides, the CDR3 is TGTGCCAGCAGTTTCCTTGGACTAGTCAATGAGCAGTTCTTC.

The J gene is TRBJ2-3, the V gene TRBV5-1; 9 positions match TRBD2. The CDR3 runs to 18 residues. Per the germline V gene, CDR1 is SGHRS and CDR2 is YFSETQ. Trimming at V came to 1 base and at J to 0 bases, leaving 9 bases not matched to a gene. For the CDR3, the DNA is TGCGCCAGCAGCTTGCCTAGCGGGATTACGGGGAGCACAGATACGCAGTATTTT. The encoded protein is CASSLPSGITGSTDTQYF.

The chain links TRBV11-2 to TRBJ2-5; D might be TRBD2 (6 bases). CDR1 SGHAT and CDR2 FQNNGV come from the germline V gene. V lost 0 bases and J 2 bases, leaving 19 bases between the germline ends. This CDR3 is 18 amino acids long. CDR3 in amino acids: CASSLEMGRRAEQETQYF. CDR3 sequence (DNA): TGTGCCAGCAGCTTAGAGATGGGGAGGAGGGCGGAACAAGAGACCCAGTACTTC.

The chain recombines TRBV4-1 with TRBJ2-3; 9 positions match TRBD1. CDR1 and CDR2 from the germline V gene are MGHRA and YSYEKL. The length of the CDR3 is 16 residues. V lost 0 bases and J lost 2; bases outside the gene matches: 3. CDR3 coding DNA: TGCGCCAGCAGCCAAGAGGACAGGGGATACACAGATACGCAGTATTTT. As protein: CASSQEDRGYTDTQYF.

The J gene is TRBJ1-5, the V gene TRBV18, with D unresolved. Germline loops: CDR1 KGHSH, CDR2 LQKENI. The CDR3 extends over 16 amino acids. V was pared by 3 bases and J by 1 base, with 13 bases between. Here the CDR3 DNA reads TGTGCCAGCTCACCCCGAACATCAGCGAGCAATCAGCCCCAGCATTTT. Its translation: CASSPRTSASNQPQHF.

This clone counts as medium-sized (0.01 to 0.1%). V and J are TRBV30 and TRBJ1-4, with 8 nucleotides matching TRBD1. In germline, CDR1 is GTSNPN, CDR2 SVGIG (reference sequence). The J segment lost 4 bases and the V segment lost 5 bases, leaving 9 bases of the junction unmatched. This CDR3 spans 15 amino acids. The CDR3 loop reads CAWGVRGRINEKLFF. CDR3 in DNA: TGTGCCTGGGGGGTCAGGGGGCGGATTAATGAAAAACTGTTTTTT. Complete variable domain (other parts from reference TRBV30 and TRBJ1-4): SQTIHQWPATLVQPVGSPLSLECTVEGTSNPNLYWYRQAAGRGLQLLFYSVGIGQISSEVPQNLSASRPQDRQFILSSKKLLLSDSGFYLCAWGVRGRINEKLFFGSGTQLSVL.

The sample holds a few counts of this clone. This chain uses TRBV19 with TRBJ2-5, with D possibly TRBD2 on 5 matching bases. The CDR3 is made up of 15 amino acids. Trimming left V 3 bases short and J 5 bases short, with 16 bases between. Germline-derived CDR1 and CDR2 are LNHDA and SQIVND (reference sequence). The CDR3 sequence: CASSMQRSRKETQYF. For the CDR3, the DNA is TGTGCCAGTAGTATGCAGCGGAGCCGGAAGGAGACCCAGTACTTC.

The V call is TRBV27, the J call TRBJ2-5; TRBD1 matches at 7 bases. V shed 8 bases and J 0 bases; nucleotides not matched to a gene: 9. Per the germline V gene, CDR1 is MNHEY and CDR2 is SMNVEV (reference sequence). This CDR3 is built from 15 residues. The CDR3 nucleotides are TGTGCCAGCCGCAGGGGGACAGAAGACCAAGAGACCCAGTACTTC. As protein: CASRRGTEDQETQYF.

The V call is TRBV11-2, the J call TRBJ2-3; 9 nucleotides agree with TRBD1. CDR1 is SGHAT and CDR2 is FQNNGV in the germline V gene. The V and J ends lost 4 bases and 8 bases, in that order; junction bases with no gene match: 22. The CDR3 totals 19 residues. The CDR3 region has the DNA TGTGCCAGCAGCTCGCTGCCTACAGGGGGCTTTGGTTTGGTGGTTACGCAGTATTTT. It translates to CASSSLPTGGFGLVVTQYF.

The chain couples TRBV7-3 to TRBJ1-1; D is uncertain. The V gene's germline CDR1 is SGHTA and CDR2 FQGTGA. With 2 bases removed from V and 4 bases from J, the gap between germline ends came to 11 bases. The CDR3 is made up of 14 amino acids. In nucleotides, the CDR3 is TGTGCCAGCAGCTTACCCGGGAGGACCACTGAAGCTTTCTTT. Translated, it gives CASSLPGRTTEAFF.

The V and J genes are TRBV19 and TRBJ1-1, with 8 bases identical to TRBD1. The ends lost 4 bases at V and 3 bases at J; junction bases unmatched: 4. CDR1 LNHDA and CDR2 SQIVND come from the germline V gene (reference sequence). The CDR3 runs to 14 residues. The CDR3 bases are TGTGCCAGTAGTACAGGGGGCGCCTACACTGAAGCTTTCTTT. It encodes CASSTGGAYTEAFF.

The chain is built from TRBV30 and TRBJ2-3, with D possibly being TRBD2 (5 bases). Germline V lookup: CDR1 GTSNPN, CDR2 SVGIG (reference sequence). Trimming removed 3 bases at V and 6 bases at J, with 10 bases between. This CDR3 is 12 amino acids long. CDR3 in amino acids: CAWRGRRDTQYF. The DNA of the CDR3 is TGTGCCTGGAGGGGCCGGAGGGATACGCAGTATTTT.

A single count supports this clone. The rearrangement uses TRBV6-4 and TRBJ1-5; D remains ambiguous. Trimming shortened V by 2 bases and J by 5 bases, and 7 bases separated the two germline ends. Germline V gene sequence: CDR1 MRHNA, CDR2 SNTAGT. This CDR3 has 13 residues. The CDR3 loop is CASSDQLDQPQHF. DNA of the CDR3: TGTGCCAGCAGTGACCAGCTAGATCAGCCCCAGCATTTT.

The chain joins TRBV6-1 to TRBJ1-5; 7 bases line up with TRBD1. V lost 6 bases and J lost 0; bases outside the gene matches: 5. Germline-derived CDR1 and CDR2 are MNHNS and SASEGT. CDR3 length equals 15 residues. The CDR3 here is CASRWTGDSNQPQHF. The CDR3, as DNA: TGTGCCAGCAGATGGACAGGAGATAGCAATCAGCCCCAGCATTTT.

J is TRBJ2-1 and V is TRBV10-3; 14 bases fit TRBD2. The CDR3 covers 15 residues. V dropped 6 bases and J dropped 5; count of bases not matched to a gene: 3. Looked up from germline, CDR1 is ENHRY and CDR2 is SYGVKD. CDR3 sequence: CAIRGTSGSHNEQFF. The DNA for the CDR3 is TGTGCCATCAGGGGGACTAGCGGGAGCCACAATGAGCAGTTCTTC.

This clone was counted between two and nine times. The chain recombines TRBV7-4 with TRBJ1-5, with 9 bases that match TRBD1. CDR1 and CDR2 from the germline V gene are SGHVT and SQSDAQ. The CDR3 runs to 16 residues. V lost 1 base, J lost 4 bases, and 5 bases stayed unmatched. CDR3 protein: CASSLVRQGGNQPQHF. CDR3 nucleotide sequence: TGTGCCAGCAGCTTAGTGAGACAGGGGGGAAATCAGCCCCAGCATTTT.

The rearrangement joins TRBV5-1 to TRBJ1-4; D may be TRBD1 (5 bases). The CDR3 length is 14 residues. V was clipped by 7 bases and J by 0 bases, with 10 bases between them. Germline loops: CDR1 SGHRS, CDR2 YFSETQ. CDR3: CASGLGATNEKLFF. For the CDR3, the DNA is TGCGCCAGCGGGTTAGGGGCAACTAATGAAAAACTGTTTTTT.

This clone has more than one count but fewer than ten. The chain couples TRBV7-3 to TRBJ2-7; 8 bases are shared with TRBD2. In germline, CDR1 is SGHTA, CDR2 FQGTGA. CDR3 length: 14 amino acids. V shed 1 base, J shed 4 bases, and the junction held 3 bases outside the gene matches. The CDR3 sequence: CASSLRAGEYEQYF. The CDR3 DNA reads TGTGCCAGCAGCTTAAGAGCGGGAGAGTACGAGCAGTACTTC.

The chain uses TRBV18 and TRBJ2-1; 7 bases align to TRBD2. V was clipped by 4 bases and J by 8 bases; unmatched bases: 11. Germline loops: CDR1 KGHSH, CDR2 LQKENI. The CDR3 is 15 amino acids. For the CDR3, the DNA is TGTGCCAGCTCACGCGGACCGGGGGGTATGGATGAGCAGTTCTTC. Amino acids: CASSRGPGGMDEQFF.

This rearrangement joins TRBV10-1 to TRBJ2-7; 11 bases are a match to TRBD2. CDR3 length: 15 amino acids. The germline V gene encodes CDR1 WNHNN and CDR2 SYGVQD (reference sequence). With 6 bases clipped from V and 6 bases from J, the junction kept 10 bases outside the gene matches. As DNA, the CDR3 is TGCGCCAGCAGCTCGACTAGCGGGGTCTCTTCCGAGCAGTACTTC. Its protein product is CASSSTSGVSSEQYF.

A single count supports this clone. The chain recombines TRBV13 with TRBJ2-7; perhaps TRBD1 as D (6 bases). The germline CDR1 and CDR2 sequences are PRHDT and FYEKMQ (reference sequence). The CDR3 consists of 12 residues. V was shortened by 5 bases and J by 3 bases, with 8 bases between the two germline ends. The CDR3: CASSPDSYEQYF. The CDR3 coding sequence is TGTGCCAGCAGCCCGGACAGCTACGAGCAGTACTTC.

V gene TRBV10-3 combines with J gene TRBJ2-7, with 8 bases fitting TRBD1. Trimming cost V 11 bases and J 1 base; bases outside gene matches: 10. Germline CDR1 and CDR2: ENHRY and SYGVKD. This CDR3 comprises 14 residues. The DNA of the CDR3 is TGTGCCGCCACAGGGGGTGAGAGTTCCTACGAGCAGTACTTC. It is translated as CAATGGESSYEQYF.

CDR3 DNA sequence: TGTGCCAGCAGCTTAGGGGACAGGGGCTACGAGCAGTACTTC. It translates to CASSLGDRGYEQYF. The J gene is TRBJ2-7, the V gene TRBV7-8; 10 bases fit TRBD1. V shed 1 base, J shed 3 bases, and the junction held 0 bases outside the gene matches. CDR1 is SGHVS, CDR2 FQNEAQ, per germline. This CDR3 comprises 14 residues. Based on the CDR3 plus reference TRBV7-8 and TRBJ2-7, the full variable domain is GAGVSQSPRYKVAKRGQDVALRCDPISGHVSLFWYQQALGQGPEFLTYFQNEAQLDKSGLPSDRFFAERPEGSVSTLKIQRTQQEDSAVYLCASSLGDRGYEQYFGPGTRLTVT.

The chain joins TRBV5-1 to TRBJ1-2; 11 bases line up with TRBD1. Germline V gene data show CDR1 as SGHRS and CDR2 as YFSETQ. V gave up 4 bases and J gave up 8 bases; unmatched junction bases: 4. The CDR3 extends over 13 amino acids. CDR3 coding DNA: TGCGCCAGCAGCCTGGGACAGGGGGGAGGCTACACCTTC. Encoded protein: CASSLGQGGGYTF.